The clone carrying this T cell receptor (beta chain) has a single count. The V gene end was trimmed by 7 bases and the J gene end by 6 bases; junction bases not matched to a gene: 9. CDR1 and CDR2 (germline): SNHLY, FYNNEI. This CDR3 is 15 amino acids long. The data were obtained in a study of blood T cell repertoires in COVID-19. The wider study: The samples span acute and convalescent COVID-19 from the United States, Italy and Spain. Sources were T cells, B-cell-depleted T cells, or PBMCs; the material itself was cDNA or gDNA.

In the original analysis: From reference gene primer amplification, estimates of nucleated cell counts were derived. The repertoire was sequenced with immunoSEQ multiplex PCR; TCRdb's copy has only in-frame clones and lacks some. From that table come the V and J calls and clone size; the DNA was used to work out D and trimming. The top ten clones hold 10% to 15% of a sample with 80,000 to 100,000 clones, 86% of them seen once. The chain links TRBV2 to TRBJ1-6; 7 bases are a match to TRBD1. The receptor was derived from a woman aged 55-70 years in a cohort sampled during active or convalescent COVID-19. Material: peripheral blood. The CDR3 sequence is CASNGQAHPNSPLHF. The CDR3, as DNA: TGTGCCAGCAACGGACAGGCCCACCCTAATTCACCCCTCCACTTT.